Below, 32 T cell receptor beta chains from the same sample are listed, as sequenced in a study of human T cells and chemical hapten exposure. Indicated time point: patch test 2, 6 weeks after DPC sensitization. The treatment: therapeutic diphenylcyclopropenone sensitization with weekly scalp DPC. TCRdb ran MiXCR on the RACE reads and lists one entry per CDR3 protein. The sample contains about 80,000 distinct CDR3 sequences, around 10% of which appear only once. The source was whole blood, collected in connection with sensitization to the hapten diphenylcyclopropenone (DPC). The receptors were sampled from a man in his late teens or twenties with alopecia areata. Some clones in this sample may be carry-over from other donors' samples.

This sequence joins TRBV28 and TRBJ1-3; unclear D gene. V was cut by 7 bases and J by 4 bases, with 17 bases left in between. This CDR3 comprises 15 residues. The germline gives CDR1 MDHEN, CDR2 SYDVKM. CDR3 region: CASTGPREGGNTIYF. DNA of the CDR3: TGTGCCAGCACCGGCCCCCGGGAAGGAGGAAACACCATATATTTT.

This clonotype was counted between two and nine times. The chain recombines TRBV18 with TRBJ2-7; TRBD1 matches at 9 bases. V was clipped by 6 bases and J by 6 bases; unmatched bases: 9. Germline CDR1 KGHSH, CDR2 LQKENI. The CDR3 sequence is 14 residues long. As DNA, the CDR3 is TGTGCCAGCTCTCGCTCGGGGACAGGGACCGAGCAGTACTTC. As protein: CASSRSGTGTEQYF.

This clonotype was observed at least ten times. V is TRBV20-1 and J is TRBJ1-1; D is possibly TRBD1 (5 bases). Germline V lookup: CDR1 DFQATT, CDR2 SNEGSKA (reference sequence). The CDR3 is made up of 11 amino acids. V lost 3 bases to trimming and J lost 3 bases, with 5 bases between them. The CDR3 protein is CSASRDTEAFF. CDR3 coding DNA: TGCAGTGCTAGCAGGGACACTGAAGCTTTCTTT.

The rearrangement uses TRBV7-9 and TRBJ2-7, with unresolved D. The CDR3 has 14 residues. Germline assignment: CDR1 SEHNR and CDR2 FQNEAQ (reference sequence). CDR3 sequence: CVSSLVGQHYEQYV. CDR3 coding DNA: TGTGTCAGCAGCTTAGTTGGGCAGCACTACGAGCAGTACGTC.

This clonotype has more than one count but fewer than ten. The rearrangement joins TRBV11-2 to TRBJ1-2; unclear D gene. Trimming cost V 5 bases and J 2 bases, with 6 bases left between them. Germline CDR1 reads SGHAT; CDR2 reads FQNNGV. This CDR3 region has 12 residues. The CDR3 region is CASSGRNYGYTF. In DNA, the CDR3 is TGTGCCAGCAGCGGGAGGAACTATGGCTACACCTTC.

This chain joins TRBV7-2 and TRBJ1-1; perhaps TRBD1 as D (6 bases). This CDR3 region has 13 residues. Trimming shortened V by 2 bases and J by 5 bases, and 9 bases separated the two germline ends. Germline-derived CDR1 and CDR2 are SGHTA and FQGNSA. CDR3 nucleotides: TGTGCCAGCAGCTTACCAGGGGCGACTGAAGCTTTCTTT. Amino acid sequence: CASSLPGATEAFF. The variable domain in full, with the rest retrieved from reference TRBV7-2 and TRBJ1-1, is GAGVSQSPSNKVTEKGKDVELRCDPISGHTALYWYRQSLGQGLEFLIYFQGNSAPDKSGLPSDRFSAERTGGSVSTLTIQRTQQEDSAVYLCASSLPGATEAFFGQGTRLTVV.

The DNA for the CDR3 is TGTGCCAGCAGCCAAGACAGGGGGACAGATACGCAGTATTTT. Translation: CASSQDRGTDTQYF. This chain uses TRBV3-1 with TRBJ2-3; 7 bases align to TRBD1. The V gene end was trimmed by 0 bases and the J gene end by 3 bases; junction bases not matched to a gene: 0. This CDR3 contains 14 residues. Looked up from germline, CDR1 is LGHDT and CDR2 is YNNKEL (reference sequence).

This clonotype was seen repeatedly, ten times or more. The chain has TRBV7-6 and TRBJ2-1, with no clear D. Trimming took 1 base from V and 8 from J, leaving 18 bases between them. The CDR3 contains 16 residues. Germline V gene data show CDR1 as SGHVS and CDR2 as FNYEAQ. The CDR3 region is CASSLVMGLFPHEQFF. The CDR3 nucleotides read TGTGCCAGCAGCTTAGTAATGGGCCTCTTCCCCCATGAGCAGTTCTTC.

This clonotype was detected ten times or more. The chain uses TRBV7-9 and TRBJ1-1; D remains unclear. CDR1 SEHNR and CDR2 FQNEAQ come from the germline V gene (reference sequence). The CDR3 is made up of 12 amino acids. V shed 7 bases and J shed 5 bases, with 11 bases lying between them. The chain's CDR3 is CASTLGLTEAFF. CDR3 in DNA: TGTGCCAGCACCCTGGGGTTAACTGAAGCTTTCTTT.

The CDR3, as DNA: TGTGCCAGCAGCTCCCCGCGGGGGGGCACTGAAGCTTTCTTT. This sequence encodes CASSSPRGGTEAFF. The rearrangement joins TRBV7-2 to TRBJ1-1; possibly TRBD1 for D (5 bases). V was cut by 4 bases and J by 4 bases, with 13 bases left in between. This CDR3 has 14 amino acids. Per the germline V gene, CDR1 is SGHTA and CDR2 is FQGNSA.

The chain links TRBV10-3 to TRBJ2-1; D unresolved. This CDR3 comprises 13 residues. V was shortened by 7 bases and J by 0 bases, with 7 bases between the two germline ends. The germline V gene has CDR1 ENHRY and CDR2 SYGVKD. CDR3 residues: CAITTDSYNEQFF. The CDR3 bases are TGTGCCATCACAACCGACTCCTACAATGAGCAGTTCTTC.

This clonotype was observed a few times. This chain's CDR3 is CASRSGASYNEQFF. The CDR3 DNA follows: TGTGCCAGCAGGTCCGGGGCTTCCTACAATGAGCAGTTCTTC. The rearrangement links TRBV6-5 to TRBJ2-1; TRBD1 or TRBD2 may be the D gene (5 bases each). V dropped 6 bases and J dropped 1 base, with 10 bases sitting between them. Germline V gene sequence: CDR1 MNHEY, CDR2 SVGAGI. This CDR3 comprises 14 residues.

This clonotype came up many times. The chain's CDR3 is CASSHGQGGKETQYF. CDR3 coding DNA: TGTGCCAGCAGCCACGGACAGGGCGGAAAAGAGACCCAGTACTTC. This chain uses TRBV12-3 or TRBV12-4 with TRBJ2-5, with TRBD1 matching over 8 bases. J was trimmed by 3 bases and V by 6 bases; bases with no gene match: 9. This CDR3 is 15 amino acids long.

This clonotype was seen a handful of times. The genes are TRBV3-1 and TRBJ1-2; 8 nucleotides line up with TRBD1. Unmatched junction bases numbered 9, after V lost 0 bases and J lost 6 bases. The CDR3 runs 16 residues. Germline CDR1 LGHDT, CDR2 YNNKEL (reference sequence). CDR3 DNA: TGTGCCAGCAGCCAAGACCTTACAGGGGGAACTAATGGCTACACCTTC. Its translation is CASSQDLTGGTNGYTF. Using reference TRBV3-1 and TRBJ1-2 for the parts outside the CDR3, the full variable domain is DTAVSQTPKYLVTQMGNDKSIKCEQNLGHDTMYWYKQDSKKFLKIMFSYNNKELIINETVPNRFSPKSPDKAHLNLHINSLELGDSAVYFCASSQDLTGGTNGYTFGSGTRLTVV.

In its sample, this clonotype was seen a few times. The J gene is TRBJ1-1, the V gene TRBV24-1; TRBD1 might be the D (5 bases). The CDR3 length is 13 residues. From germline, CDR1 is KGHDR and CDR2 SFDVKD. V gave up 10 bases and J gave up 1 base, with 12 bases separating them. DNA for the CDR3: TGTGCCACATCGGGACGGGAGAACACTGAAGCTTTCTTT. Its translation: CATSGRENTEAFF.

At least ten counts were recorded for this clonotype. V usage is TRBV7-3 and J usage is TRBJ2-2; D unresolved. Germline values: CDR1 SGHTA, CDR2 FQGTGA. The CDR3 loop spans 13 amino acids. V was cut by 5 bases and J by 5 bases, with 9 bases left in between. CDR3 nucleotides: TGTGCCAGCAGCCCCTTTCGGACCGGGGAGCTGTTTTTT. As protein: CASSPFRTGELFF.

The genes are TRBV7-9 and TRBJ2-4; the D gene is possibly TRBD2 (7 bases). There are 15 residues in the CDR3. The germline V gene has CDR1 SEHNR and CDR2 FQNEAQ (reference sequence). Trimming removed 6 bases from V and 3 bases from J, with 15 bases in between. The DNA for the CDR3 is TGTGCCAGCAGTCCGCGGGGGCACGACAAAAACATTCAGTACTTC. The encoded protein is CASSPRGHDKNIQYF.

Of note for this clonotype: A much more abundant neighbour one base away suggests this may be a read error. The rearrangement uses TRBV7-2 and TRBJ2-1, with 9 bases fitting TRBD1. The junction had 1 base not matched to a gene; V was cut back by 2 bases and J by 5 bases. Germline loops: CDR1 SGHTA, CDR2 FQGNSA. This CDR3 region has 14 residues. The CDR3 spells CASSLRTGDNEQFF. Here the CDR3 DNA reads TGTGCCAGCAGCTTACGGACAGGGGACAATGAGCAGTTCTTC.

At least ten counts were recorded for this clonotype. This chain joins TRBV10-1 and TRBJ2-7, with D possibly being TRBD1 (5 bases). The CDR3 has 11 amino acids. The ends were cut back, 4 bases at V and 6 bases at J, with 7 bases in the middle. Germline CDR1 WNHNN, CDR2 SYGVQD (reference sequence). The CDR3 reads CASSVGAEQYF. CDR3 in DNA: TGCGCCAGCAGTGTAGGGGCCGAGCAGTACTTC.

This sequence joins TRBV24-1 and TRBJ1-5, with D hard to call. Germline-derived CDR1 and CDR2 are KGHDR and SFDVKD. The ends were cut back, 5 bases at V and 5 bases at J, with 9 bases in the middle. This CDR3 has 13 amino acids. This CDR3 reads CATSGGDYQPQHF. CDR3 bases: TGTGCCACCAGTGGGGGAGACTATCAGCCCCAGCATTTT.

The V call is TRBV14, the J call TRBJ2-3; D gene ambiguous. Trimming took 0 bases from V and 2 from J, leaving 9 bases between them. Germline values: CDR1 SGHDN, CDR2 FVKESK. The CDR3 loop spans 15 amino acids. The CDR3 coding sequence is TGTGCCAGCAGCCAAGAATTCCAGGTCACAGATACGCAGTATTTT. Translating it yields CASSQEFQVTDTQYF.

The sample holds many counts of this clonotype. The rearrangement joins TRBV9 to TRBJ2-1; 10 positions agree with TRBD2. This CDR3 has 16 residues. V was pared by 0 bases and J by 7 bases, with 7 bases of the junction left unmatched. The V gene's germline CDR1 is SGDLS and CDR2 YYNGEE. The CDR3 bases are TGTGCCAGCAGCGTAGCTCTGAGCGGGGGGGCAAATGAGCAGTTCTTC. Amino acids: CASSVALSGGANEQFF.

The rearrangement links TRBV6-2 or TRBV6-3 to TRBJ1-5; TRBD1 might be the D (5 bases). V dropped 5 bases and J dropped 1 base, with 9 bases sitting between them. Germline-derived CDR1 and CDR2 are MNHEY and SVGEGT. The CDR3 is 14 amino acids. The CDR3: CASSRWDSNQPQHF. The CDR3 nucleotides are TGTGCCAGCAGTCGGTGGGACAGCAATCAGCCCCAGCATTTT.

The gene calls are TRBV9 and TRBJ2-3; D gene unclear. Trimming pared 2 bases from V and 6 bases from J, leaving 7 bases between. Per germline, CDR1 SGDLS and CDR2 YYNGEE. CDR3 size: 12 residues. The chain's CDR3 is CASSVLGDTQYF. CDR3 in DNA: TGTGCCAGCAGCGTGCTAGGCGATACGCAGTATTTT. The variable domain in full, completed from reference TRBV9 and TRBJ2-3, reads DSGVTQTPKHLITATGQRVTLRCSPRSGDLSVYWYQQSLDQGLQFLIQYYNGEERAKGNILERFSAQQFPDLHSELNLSSLELGDSALYFCASSVLGDTQYFGPGTRLTVL.

The chain employs TRBV6-2 or TRBV6-3 and TRBJ1-5; the D is unclear. V was clipped by 5 bases and J by 7 bases, with 9 bases between them. The CDR3 runs 12 residues. CDR1 and CDR2 (germline): MNHEY, SVGEGT. The CDR3 DNA follows: TGTGCCAGCAGTACGAGTAAGCAGCCCCAGCATTTT. Protein product: CASSTSKQPQHF.

This sequence joins TRBV20-1 and TRBJ1-5, with 8 bases identical to TRBD1. CDR1 is DFQATT, CDR2 SNEGSKA, per germline (reference sequence). Germline trimming cut 0 bases from V and 6 bases from J; bases unmatched to any gene: 1. CDR3 length: 13 amino acids. CDR3 in DNA: TGCAGTGCTAGAGAAGGACAGGGTCAGCCCCAGCATTTT. Translation: CSAREGQGQPQHF.

This clonotype was observed many times. The V gene is TRBV11-2, the J gene TRBJ2-5; no definite D call. CDR1 and CDR2 (germline): SGHAT, FQNNGV. V lost 2 bases and J 1 base, leaving 5 bases between the germline ends. The CDR3 runs to 13 residues. CDR3 bases: TGTGCCAGCAGCTTAACCACCCAAGAGACCCAGTACTTC. Translation gives CASSLTTQETQYF.

This clonotype was observed many times. The J gene is TRBJ2-1, the V gene TRBV18; no clear D. Trimming took 3 bases from V and 6 from J, leaving 9 bases between them. Germline CDR1 and CDR2: KGHSH and LQKENI. The length of the CDR3 is 13 residues. The CDR3 DNA sequence: TGTGCCAGCTCACCCCCCGTGAGCAATGAGCAGTTCTTC. This translates into CASSPPVSNEQFF. The full variable domain, in which reference TRBV18 and TRBJ2-1 provide the parts outside the CDR3, is NAGVMQNPRHLVRRRGQEARLRCSPMKGHSHVYWYRQLPEEGLKFMVYLQKENIIDESGMPKERFSAEFPKEGPSILRIQQVVRGDSAAYFCASSPPVSNEQFFGPGTRLTVL.

Ten or more counts support this clonotype. The chain joins TRBV29-1 to TRBJ2-5, with D perhaps TRBD1 (6 bases). Germline CDR1 and CDR2: SQVTM and ANQGSEA. Trimming cost V 5 bases and J 0 bases, with 13 bases left between them. CDR3 length: 14 amino acids. The CDR3 spells CSVPDRRYQETQYF. DNA of the CDR3: TGCAGCGTTCCGGACAGACGGTACCAAGAGACCCAGTACTTC.

This clonotype came up many times. The V gene is TRBV12-3 or TRBV12-4, the J gene TRBJ2-5; 9 bases align to TRBD2. The V and J ends lost 3 bases and 4 bases, in that order; junction bases with no gene match: 6. The CDR3 length is 15 residues. This CDR3 is CASSLASGTAETQYF. In DNA form, the CDR3 reads TGTGCCAGCAGTTTGGCTAGCGGGACCGCAGAGACCCAGTACTTC.

This clonotype was counted ten times or more. The rearrangement links TRBV5-1 to TRBJ1-5; no definite D call. CDR1 and CDR2 (germline): SGHRS, YFSETQ. V dropped 0 bases and J dropped 2 bases, with 6 bases sitting between them. CDR3 length: 14 amino acids. The CDR3 here is CASSLGDRNQPQHF. CDR3 nucleotide sequence: TGCGCCAGCAGCTTGGGGGATCGCAATCAGCCCCAGCATTTT.

V and J are TRBV28 and TRBJ2-7; possibly TRBD2 for D (6 bases). The ends were cut back, 4 bases at V and 4 bases at J, with 17 bases in the middle. The CDR3 spans 15 residues. The germline V gene encodes CDR1 MDHEN and CDR2 SYDVKM. CDR3 sequence (DNA): TGTGCCAGCAGTTCGGGGGACGATCGTGGGTACGAGCAGTACTTC. Residues: CASSSGDDRGYEQYF.